These 22 T cell receptor beta chains were sequenced from one sample in a study of blood T cell repertoires in COVID-19. Assay used: immunoSEQ multiplex PCR; TCRdb lists only in-frame clones, some missing. The table records 250,000 or so clones, around 90% of them present only once. What was sequenced was PBMCs or T cells enriched from blood (not recorded which). Receptors originate from a woman in her 30s with acute COVID-19.

The gene calls are TRBV30 and TRBJ1-1; D is ambiguous. Per germline, CDR1 GTSNPN and CDR2 SVGIG (reference sequence). The CDR3 totals 13 residues. V was clipped by 3 bases and J by 1 base, with 9 bases between them. CDR3 residues: CAWSGSQNTEAFF. DNA of the CDR3: TGTGCCTGGAGCGGGAGCCAGAACACTGAAGCTTTCTTT. Full variable domain (rest looked up from reference TRBV30 and TRBJ1-1): SQTIHQWPATLVQPVGSPLSLECTVEGTSNPNLYWYRQAAGRGLQLLFYSVGIGQISSEVPQNLSASRPQDRQFILSSKKLLLSDSGFYLCAWSGSQNTEAFFGQGTRLTVV.

The chain couples TRBV10-2 to TRBJ1-3; D unresolved. CDR1 is WSHSY, CDR2 SAAADI, per germline. There are 14 residues in the CDR3. Trimming removed 4 bases at V and 0 bases at J, with 7 bases between. This CDR3 reads CASSATGSGNTIYF. CDR3 sequence (DNA): TGCGCCAGCAGTGCCACCGGCTCTGGAAACACCATATATTTT.

V is TRBV6-1 and J is TRBJ2-5; TRBD2 matches at 10 bases. The CDR3 is 16 residues long. The germline V gene has CDR1 MNHNS and CDR2 SASEGT. The V and J ends lost 2 bases and 5 bases, in that order; junction bases with no gene match: 8. CDR3 sequence reads: CASSERSGGVRETQYF. The DNA for the CDR3 is TGTGCCAGCAGTGAAAGGAGCGGGGGGGTCAGGGAGACCCAGTACTTC.

The chain uses TRBV7-9 and TRBJ2-3; 9 positions match TRBD2. Trimming took 5 bases from V and 1 from J; bases not matched to a gene: 7. There are 16 residues in the CDR3. From germline, CDR1 is SEHNR and CDR2 FQNEAQ (reference sequence). The CDR3 is CASSRMWTSGTDTQYF. CDR3 nucleotides: TGTGCCAGCAGCCGAATGTGGACTAGCGGCACAGATACGCAGTATTTT.

The chain couples TRBV10-1 to TRBJ2-6; D possibly corresponds to TRBD1 (5 bases). The CDR3 totals 14 residues. Germline V lookup: CDR1 WNHNN, CDR2 SYGVQD (reference sequence). V gave up 3 bases and J gave up 4 bases, with 7 bases separating them. The DNA for the CDR3 is TGCGCCAGCAGTGAAGGGGCCGGGGCCAACGTCCTGACTTTC. Translated: CASSEGAGANVLTF.

V usage is TRBV4-1 and J usage is TRBJ2-1; D possibly corresponds to TRBD1 (5 bases). CDR3 length: 13 amino acids. Germline CDR1 reads MGHRA; CDR2 reads YSYEKL. With 2 bases removed from V and 7 bases from J, the gap between germline ends came to 9 bases. The CDR3, as DNA: TGCGCCAGCAGCCAACAAGGGGAAAATGAGCAGTTCTTC. It codes for CASSQQGENEQFF.

The V and J genes are TRBV2 and TRBJ2-3, with a weak D call TRBD2 (6 bases). V was cut by 3 bases and J by 2 bases, with 12 bases left in between. The CDR3 runs 15 residues. CDR1 and CDR2 (germline): SNHLY, FYNNEI. The CDR3 spells CASSEGLADTDTQYF. DNA of the CDR3: TGTGCCAGCAGTGAGGGACTCGCTGACACAGATACGCAGTATTTT.

The chain has TRBV18 and TRBJ1-5, with D possibly being TRBD1 (5 bases). The ends were cut back, 4 bases at V and 1 base at J, with 11 bases in the middle. CDR1 and CDR2 from the germline V gene are KGHSH and LQKENI. The length of the CDR3 is 15 residues. CDR3 DNA sequence: TGTGCCAGCTCACTTGGCCAGGGAAGCAATCAGCCCCAGCATTTT. Amino acid sequence: CASSLGQGSNQPQHF.

Here the CDR3 DNA reads TGTGCCATCAAGGGAGGGGGGGCCTACGGCTCCTACAATGAGCAGTTCTTC. This codes for CAIKGGGAYGSYNEQFF. V and J are TRBV10-3 and TRBJ2-1, with D perhaps TRBD2 (7 bases). The germline CDR1 and CDR2 sequences are ENHRY and SYGVKD. The CDR3 is made up of 17 amino acids. Trimming took 7 bases from V and 0 from J, leaving 19 bases between them.

J is TRBJ1-3 and V is TRBV3-1 (or the pseudogene TRBV3-2); 9 bases fit TRBD1. The V segment lost 1 base and the J segment 4 bases; nucleotides outside the gene matches: 2. The CDR3 runs 15 residues. Germline CDR1 is LGHDT and CDR2 is YNNKEL (reference sequence). CDR3 bases: TGTGCCAGCAGCCAAGGACAGGGGGGAGGAAACACCATATATTTT. Residues: CASSQGQGGGNTIYF.

The rearrangement uses TRBV6-5 and TRBJ1-5, with D possibly being TRBD1 (5 bases). Looked up from germline, CDR1 is MNHEY and CDR2 is SVGAGI. V lost 5 bases and J lost 7, with 9 bases in between. CDR3 length: 12 amino acids. Here the CDR3 reads CASSLGGQPQHF. The CDR3 DNA sequence: TGTGCCAGCAGTCTCGGGGGGCAGCCCCAGCATTTT.

The chain is built from TRBV6-5 and TRBJ2-7, with 10 bases matching TRBD1. The CDR3 covers 15 residues. V lost 6 bases and J lost 3; bases outside the gene matches: 8. The germline V gene encodes CDR1 MNHEY and CDR2 SVGAGI. CDR3 in amino acids: CASRQYRDRGYEQYF. The CDR3, as DNA: TGTGCCAGCAGACAGTACCGGGACAGGGGCTACGAGCAGTACTTC.

CDR3 bases: TGTGCCAGCAGCTTGTACGGGGTTGATAGCAATCAGCCCCAGCATTTT. Translated: CASSLYGVDSNQPQHF. The V gene is TRBV5-4, the J gene TRBJ1-5; D not certain. The CDR3 covers 16 residues. CDR1 and CDR2 (germline): SGHNT, YYREEE (reference sequence). V gave up 1 base and J gave up 0 bases, with 11 bases separating them.

Only one count was recorded for this clone. The rearrangement links TRBV19 to TRBJ2-1, with 15 bases identical to TRBD2. Germline trimming cut 8 bases from V and 0 bases from J; bases unmatched to any gene: 2. This CDR3 spans 16 amino acids. Germline V CDR1 and CDR2: LNHDA, SQIVND (reference sequence). CDR3 bases: TGTGCCAGTCGGGGACTAGCGGGGGGCTCCTACAATGAGCAGTTCTTC. It codes for CASRGLAGGSYNEQFF.

CDR3 in amino acids: CASSRTSGATDTQYF. CDR3 in DNA: TGTGCCAGCAGCAGGACTAGCGGGGCAACAGATACGCAGTATTTT. This sequence joins TRBV5-6 and TRBJ2-3; 12 positions agree with TRBD2. CDR3 size: 15 residues. Germline loops: CDR1 SGHDT, CDR2 YYEEEE. Trimming cost V 4 bases and J 3 bases; bases outside gene matches: 3. Variable domain in full (rest from reference TRBV5-6 and TRBJ2-3): DAGVTQSPTHLIKTRGQQVTLRCSPKSGHDTVSWYQQALGQGPQFIFQYYEEEERQRGNFPDRFSGHQFPNYSSELNVNALLLGDSALYLCASSRTSGATDTQYFGPGTRLTVL.

The chain has TRBV5-1 and TRBJ2-2, with 8 bases identical to TRBD2. The V segment lost 3 bases and the J segment 3 bases; nucleotides outside the gene matches: 10. Germline V gene sequence: CDR1 SGHRS, CDR2 YFSETQ. The CDR3 spans 17 residues. CDR3: CASSSGGIVTYTGELFF. CDR3 DNA: TGCGCCAGCAGCTCGGGAGGGATTGTTACCTACACCGGGGAGCTGTTTTTT. Based on the CDR3 plus reference TRBV5-1 and TRBJ2-2, the full variable domain is KAGVTQTPRYLIKTRGQQVTLSCSPISGHRSVSWYQQTPGQGLQFLFEYFSETQRNKGNFPGRFSGRQFSNSRSEMNVSTLELGDSALYLCASSSGGIVTYTGELFFGEGSRLTVL.

The sample holds one count of this clone. V usage is TRBV6-1 and J usage is TRBJ2-3, with D possibly matching TRBD1 (5 bases). There are 15 residues in the CDR3. V was trimmed by 2 bases and J by 4 bases, leaving 13 bases between them. Germline V gene sequence: CDR1 MNHNS, CDR2 SASEGT. The CDR3 spells CASSESAGHADTQYF. The CDR3 DNA follows: TGTGCCAGCAGTGAATCAGCAGGGCATGCAGATACGCAGTATTTT.

The chain couples TRBV5-1 to TRBJ2-6, with D unresolved. Per germline, CDR1 SGHRS and CDR2 YFSETQ. The CDR3 totals 15 residues. V was pared by 3 bases and J by 0 bases, with 7 bases between. The CDR3 nucleotides read TGCGCCAGCAGCTCCCAAGCCTCTGGGGCCAACGTCCTGACTTTC. This gives the protein CASSSQASGANVLTF.

This clone occurred a few times. This chain links TRBV6-1 with TRBJ1-1, with 7 bases fitting TRBD1. The CDR3 extends over 14 amino acids. With 3 bases clipped from V and 5 bases from J, the junction kept 6 bases outside the gene matches. Germline V lookup: CDR1 MNHNS, CDR2 SASEGT. CDR3 bases: TGTGCCAGCAGTGACCAAGACAGGGAAACTGAAGCTTTCTTT. It encodes CASSDQDRETEAFF.

The rearrangement joins TRBV6-5 to TRBJ2-7; perhaps TRBD1 as D (5 bases). In germline, CDR1 is MNHEY, CDR2 SVGAGI. V was shortened by 9 bases and J by 3 bases, with 12 bases between the two germline ends. CDR3 length: 12 amino acids. The CDR3 sequence: CASTQGYYEQYF. Here the CDR3 DNA reads TGTGCCAGTACCCAGGGATACTACGAGCAGTACTTC.

This chain uses TRBV7-2 with TRBJ1-1; 11 bases fit TRBD1. The J segment lost 5 bases and the V segment lost 2 bases, leaving 10 bases of the junction unmatched. Germline assignment: CDR1 SGHTA and CDR2 FQGNSA. The CDR3 runs 17 residues. The DNA for the CDR3 is TGTGCCAGCAGCTTATTTCTCCAGGACAGGGGGCGGACTGAAGCTTTCTTT. Translated: CASSLFLQDRGRTEAFF.

The gene calls are TRBV4-2 and TRBJ2-2, with D possibly TRBD1 on 5 matching bases. The CDR3 consists of 15 residues. CDR1 and CDR2 from the germline V gene are LGHNA and YNFKEQ. V lost 4 bases, J lost 2 bases, and 11 bases lay in between. CDR3 sequence reads: CASSPRQYNTGELFF. In DNA form, the CDR3 reads TGTGCCAGCAGCCCCAGACAGTATAACACCGGGGAGCTGTTTTTT.